The 2 T cell receptor beta chains given below trace back to one sample, sequenced in a study of cytomegalovirus exposure and HLA in healthy donors. The PCR had 60 Vbeta and 13 Jbeta primers. TCRdb keeps only in-frame clones here, not all; method: immunoSEQ multiplex PCR. Of 150,000 or so clones in the sample, around 80% were seen once. The specimen was PBMCs. The receptors stem from a man aged 40-49 years in good health and CMV-seronegative.

This chain connects TRBV7-6 to TRBJ2-2, with 11 bases that match TRBD2. CDR1 and CDR2 from the germline V gene are SGHVS and FNYEAQ. With 5 bases clipped from V and 5 bases from J, the junction kept 16 bases outside the gene matches. The CDR3 consists of 19 residues. This chain's CDR3 is CASSATGLAASDQTGELFF. The CDR3 DNA reads as TGTGCCAGCAGCGCGACGGGACTAGCGGCCTCAGATCAAACCGGGGAGCTGTTTTTT.

The rearrangement links TRBV18 to TRBJ1-4, with a weak D call TRBD1 (5 bases). V was cut by 5 bases and J by 0 bases, with 10 bases left in between. CDR3 length equals 15 residues. The germline CDR1 and CDR2 sequences are KGHSH and LQKENI. CDR3 nucleotides: TGTGCCAGCTCAACCGACAGAACAACTAATGAAAAACTGTTTTTT. Encoded protein: CASSTDRTTNEKLFF.